This T cell receptor (beta chain) emerged from a study of Ad26.COV2.S vaccination and SARS-CoV-2 variants. This CDR3 comprises 14 residues. The V gene lost 1 base and the J gene lost 4 bases, with 11 bases spanning the gap. From germline, CDR1 is SEHNR and CDR2 FQNEAQ (reference sequence). The treatment denotes: some 20 received Ad26.COV2.S at low or high dose, single or two shots; roughly five received placebo; per-sample allocation not given. Material that was analyzed had been drawn on day 63 after the first vaccine or placebo injection. Assay: immunoSEQ multiplex PCR; the TCRdb copy retains only in-frame clones and omits some. This sample yields 400,000 to 450,000 clones, of which roughly 90% are seen a single time; less than 2% belongs to the top ten.

Here the sequenced sample was peripheral blood, taken in a trial of Ad26.COV2.S vaccine versus placebo. This receptor was identified in a person between 18 and 60 years old who received the Ad26.COV2.S COVID-19 vaccine or a placebo. The gene calls are TRBV7-9 and TRBJ2-7; D possibly corresponds to TRBD1 (5 bases). CDR3 DNA sequence: TGTGCCAGCAGCTTAGGGTTCAAGGGGTACGAGCAGTACTTC. Its protein is CASSLGFKGYEQYF.